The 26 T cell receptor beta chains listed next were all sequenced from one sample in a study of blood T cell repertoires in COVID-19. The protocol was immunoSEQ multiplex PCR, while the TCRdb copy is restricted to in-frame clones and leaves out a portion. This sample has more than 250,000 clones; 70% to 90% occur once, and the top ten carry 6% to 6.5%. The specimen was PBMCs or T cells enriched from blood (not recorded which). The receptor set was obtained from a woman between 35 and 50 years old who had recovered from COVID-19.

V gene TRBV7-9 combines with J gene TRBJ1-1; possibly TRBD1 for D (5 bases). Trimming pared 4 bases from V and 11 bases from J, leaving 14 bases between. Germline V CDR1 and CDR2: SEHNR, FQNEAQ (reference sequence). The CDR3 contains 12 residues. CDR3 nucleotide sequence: TGTGCCAGCAGCTCCTCACAGGCCCCGGCTTTCTTT. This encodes CASSSSQAPAFF.

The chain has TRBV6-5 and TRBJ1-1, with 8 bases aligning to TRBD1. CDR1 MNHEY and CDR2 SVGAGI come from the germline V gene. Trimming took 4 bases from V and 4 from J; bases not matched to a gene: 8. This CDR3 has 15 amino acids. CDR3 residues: CASSSPGQEATEAFF. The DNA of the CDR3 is TGTGCCAGCAGTTCCCCGGGACAGGAAGCCACTGAAGCTTTCTTT.

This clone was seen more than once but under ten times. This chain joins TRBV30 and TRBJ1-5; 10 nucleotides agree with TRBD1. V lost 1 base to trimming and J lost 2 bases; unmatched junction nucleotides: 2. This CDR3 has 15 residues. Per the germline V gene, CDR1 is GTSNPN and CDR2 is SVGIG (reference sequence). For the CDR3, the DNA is TGTGCCTGGAGTGAGGACAGGGGGGGCAATCAGCCCCAGCATTTT. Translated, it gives CAWSEDRGGNQPQHF.

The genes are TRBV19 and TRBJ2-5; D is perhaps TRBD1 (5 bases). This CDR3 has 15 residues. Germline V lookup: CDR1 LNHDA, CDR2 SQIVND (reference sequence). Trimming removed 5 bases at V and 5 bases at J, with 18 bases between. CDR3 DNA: TGTGCCAGTAGTTCGGACATTAGGGGAAGCGAGACCCAGTACTTC. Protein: CASSSDIRGSETQYF. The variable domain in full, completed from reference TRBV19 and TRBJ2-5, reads DGGITQSPKYLFRKEGQNVTLSCEQNLNHDAMYWYRQDPGQGLRLIYYSQIVNDFQKGDIAEGYSVSREKKESFPLTVTSAQKNPTAFYLCASSSDIRGSETQYFGPGTRLLVL.

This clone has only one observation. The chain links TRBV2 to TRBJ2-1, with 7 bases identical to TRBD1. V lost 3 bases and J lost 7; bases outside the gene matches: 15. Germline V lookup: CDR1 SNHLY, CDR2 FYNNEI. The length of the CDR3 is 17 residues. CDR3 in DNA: TGTGCCAGCAGTGACAGACAGGGAAGGGACCTAGGGAATGAGCAGTTCTTC. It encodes CASSDRQGRDLGNEQFF.

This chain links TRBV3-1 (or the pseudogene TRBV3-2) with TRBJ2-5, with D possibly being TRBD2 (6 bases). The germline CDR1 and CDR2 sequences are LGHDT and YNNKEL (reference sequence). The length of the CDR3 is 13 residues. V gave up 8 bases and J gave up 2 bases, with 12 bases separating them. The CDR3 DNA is TGTGCCAGCGGTGAAGCGGGTCAAGAGACCCAGTACTTC. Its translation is CASGEAGQETQYF.

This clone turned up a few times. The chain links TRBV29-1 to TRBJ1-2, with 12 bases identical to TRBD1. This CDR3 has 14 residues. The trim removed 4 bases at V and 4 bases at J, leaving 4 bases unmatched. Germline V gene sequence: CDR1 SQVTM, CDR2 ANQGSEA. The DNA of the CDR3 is TGCAGCGTTGGGGGGACAGGGGGCTCCTATGGCTACACCTTC. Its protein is CSVGGTGGSYGYTF.

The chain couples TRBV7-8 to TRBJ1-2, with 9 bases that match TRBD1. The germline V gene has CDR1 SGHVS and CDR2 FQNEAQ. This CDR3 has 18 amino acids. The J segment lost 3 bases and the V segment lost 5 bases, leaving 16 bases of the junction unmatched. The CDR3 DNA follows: TGTGCCAGCAGCAATACTTGGGGGTCTGGGGACAGGGACTATGGCTACACCTTC. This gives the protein CASSNTWGSGDRDYGYTF.

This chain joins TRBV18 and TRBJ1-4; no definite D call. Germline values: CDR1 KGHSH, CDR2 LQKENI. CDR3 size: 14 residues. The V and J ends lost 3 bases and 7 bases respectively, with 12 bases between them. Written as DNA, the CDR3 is TGTGCCAGCTCACCGGTCCGGGGATCTGAAAAACTGTTTTTT. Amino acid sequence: CASSPVRGSEKLFF.

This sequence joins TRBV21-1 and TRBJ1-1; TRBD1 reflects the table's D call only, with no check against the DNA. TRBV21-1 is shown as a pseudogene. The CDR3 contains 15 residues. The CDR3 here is CASSEQGAVSTEAFF. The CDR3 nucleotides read TGTGCCAGCAGCGAACAGGGGGCCGTGAGCACTGAAGCTTTCTTT.

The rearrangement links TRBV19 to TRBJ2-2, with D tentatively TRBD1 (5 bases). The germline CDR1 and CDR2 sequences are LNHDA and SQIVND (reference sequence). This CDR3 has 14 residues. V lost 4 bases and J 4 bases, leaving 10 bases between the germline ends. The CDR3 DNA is TGTGCCAGTAGTAGACGACAGAGCACCGGGGAGCTGTTTTTT. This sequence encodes CASSRRQSTGELFF.

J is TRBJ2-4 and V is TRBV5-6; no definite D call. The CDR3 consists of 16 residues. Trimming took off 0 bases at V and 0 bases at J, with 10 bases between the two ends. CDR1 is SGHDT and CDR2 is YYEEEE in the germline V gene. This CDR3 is CASSLGGGLAKNIQYF. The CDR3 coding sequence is TGTGCCAGCAGCTTGGGCGGCGGATTAGCCAAAAACATTCAGTACTTC.

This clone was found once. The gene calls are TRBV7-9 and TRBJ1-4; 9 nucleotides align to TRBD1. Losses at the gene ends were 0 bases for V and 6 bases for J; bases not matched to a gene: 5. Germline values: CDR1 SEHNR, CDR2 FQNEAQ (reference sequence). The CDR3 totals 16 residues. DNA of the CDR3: TGTGCCAGCAGCTTAGCGGGGACAGGGCCTTATGAAAAACTGTTTTTT. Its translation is CASSLAGTGPYEKLFF.

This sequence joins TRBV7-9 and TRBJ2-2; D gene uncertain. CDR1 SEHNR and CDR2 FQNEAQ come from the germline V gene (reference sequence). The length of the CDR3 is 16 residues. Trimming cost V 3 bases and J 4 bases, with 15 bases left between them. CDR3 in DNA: TGTGCCAGCAGCTTTGTTTTCTGGGCAGGCACCGGGGAGCTGTTTTTT. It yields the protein CASSFVFWAGTGELFF. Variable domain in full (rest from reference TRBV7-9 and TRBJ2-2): DTGVSQNPRHKITKRGQNVTFRCDPISEHNRLYWYRQTLGQGPEFLTYFQNEAQLEKSRLLSDRFSAERPKGSFSTLEIQRTEQGDSAMYLCASSFVFWAGTGELFFGEGSRLTVL.

The CDR3 protein is CASSVGAGIHEQYF. The CDR3 nucleotides read TGTGCCAGCAGCGTGGGGGCAGGGATCCACGAGCAGTACTTC. The rearrangement joins TRBV9 to TRBJ2-7; TRBD1 might be the D (6 bases). Trimming shortened V by 2 bases and J by 5 bases, and 14 bases separated the two germline ends. Looked up from germline, CDR1 is SGDLS and CDR2 is YYNGEE. The CDR3 consists of 14 residues.

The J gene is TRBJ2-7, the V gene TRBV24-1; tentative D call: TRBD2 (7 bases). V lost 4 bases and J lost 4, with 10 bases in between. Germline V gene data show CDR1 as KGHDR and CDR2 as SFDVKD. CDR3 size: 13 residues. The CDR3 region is CATSEGGAYEQYF. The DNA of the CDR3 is TGTGCCACCAGTGAGGGGGGGGCGTACGAGCAGTACTTC.

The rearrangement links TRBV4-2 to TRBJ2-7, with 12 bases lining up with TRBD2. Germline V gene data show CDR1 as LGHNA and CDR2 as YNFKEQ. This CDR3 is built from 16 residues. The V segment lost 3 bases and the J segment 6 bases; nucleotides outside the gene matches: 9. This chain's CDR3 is CASSQISGLAGLEQYF. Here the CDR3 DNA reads TGTGCCAGCAGCCAGATCTCGGGACTAGCGGGTCTCGAGCAGTACTTC.

The CDR3 loop is CASSLDPVPNNEQFF. The DNA of the CDR3 is TGTGCCAGCAGCTTAGATCCAGTGCCCAACAATGAGCAGTTCTTC. The chain recombines TRBV7-9 with TRBJ2-1; D is uncertain. The CDR3 spans 15 residues. Trimming shortened V by 1 base and J by 5 bases, and 12 bases separated the two germline ends. CDR1 SEHNR and CDR2 FQNEAQ come from the germline V gene (reference sequence).

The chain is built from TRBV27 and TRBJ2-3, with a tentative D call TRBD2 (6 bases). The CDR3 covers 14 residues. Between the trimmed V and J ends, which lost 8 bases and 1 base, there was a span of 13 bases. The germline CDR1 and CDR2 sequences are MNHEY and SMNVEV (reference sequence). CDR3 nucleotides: TGTGCCAGCGCTCGGGACTTCGGCACAGATACGCAGTATTTT. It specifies CASARDFGTDTQYF.

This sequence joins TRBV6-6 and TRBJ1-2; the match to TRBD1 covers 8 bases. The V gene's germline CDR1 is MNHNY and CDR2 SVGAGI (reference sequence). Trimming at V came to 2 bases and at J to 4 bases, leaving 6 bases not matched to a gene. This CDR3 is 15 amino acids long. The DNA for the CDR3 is TGTGCCAGCAGTTACCCGCAGGGGGCGAGCTATGGCTACACCTTC. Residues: CASSYPQGASYGYTF.

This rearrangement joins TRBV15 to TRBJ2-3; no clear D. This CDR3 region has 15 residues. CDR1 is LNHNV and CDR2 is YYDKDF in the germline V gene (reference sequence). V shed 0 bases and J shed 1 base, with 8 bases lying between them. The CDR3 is CATSRDNRRTDTQYF. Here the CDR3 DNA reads TGTGCCACCAGCAGAGATAACAGACGCACAGATACGCAGTATTTT.

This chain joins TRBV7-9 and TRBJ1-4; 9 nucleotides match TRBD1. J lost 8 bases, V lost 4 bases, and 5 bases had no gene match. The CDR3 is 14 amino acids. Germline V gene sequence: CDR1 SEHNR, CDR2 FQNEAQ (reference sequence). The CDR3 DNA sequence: TGTGCCAGCAGCTATAGGACAGGGGACGAAAAACTGTTTTTT. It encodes CASSYRTGDEKLFF.

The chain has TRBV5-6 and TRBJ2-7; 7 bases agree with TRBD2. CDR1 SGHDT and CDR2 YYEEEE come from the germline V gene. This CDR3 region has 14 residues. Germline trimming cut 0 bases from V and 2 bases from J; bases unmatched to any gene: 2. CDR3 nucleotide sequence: TGTGCCAGCAGCTTGGGGACTAGGACCTACGAGCAGTACTTC. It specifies CASSLGTRTYEQYF.

The DNA of the CDR3 is TGTGCCAGCAGGTCCCCGGGAGGGTACATGAACACTGAAGCTTTCTTT. Amino acid sequence: CASRSPGGYMNTEAFF. This chain connects TRBV28 to TRBJ1-1; no clear D. Germline lookup yields CDR1 MDHEN and CDR2 SYDVKM. The CDR3 totals 16 residues. V was cut by 6 bases and J by 0 bases, with 17 bases left in between.

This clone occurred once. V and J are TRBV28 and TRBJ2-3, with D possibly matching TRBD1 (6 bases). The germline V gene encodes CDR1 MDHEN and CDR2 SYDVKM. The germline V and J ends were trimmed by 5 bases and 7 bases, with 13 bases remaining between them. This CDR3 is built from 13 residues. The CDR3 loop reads CASSQQTGHTQYF. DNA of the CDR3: TGTGCCAGCAGTCAACAGACAGGCCATACGCAGTATTTT.

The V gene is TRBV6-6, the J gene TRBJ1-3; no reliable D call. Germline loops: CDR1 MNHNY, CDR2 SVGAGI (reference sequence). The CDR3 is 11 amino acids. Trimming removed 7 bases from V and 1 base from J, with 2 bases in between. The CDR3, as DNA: TGTGCCAGCACGTCTGGAAACACCATATATTTT. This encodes CASTSGNTIYF.